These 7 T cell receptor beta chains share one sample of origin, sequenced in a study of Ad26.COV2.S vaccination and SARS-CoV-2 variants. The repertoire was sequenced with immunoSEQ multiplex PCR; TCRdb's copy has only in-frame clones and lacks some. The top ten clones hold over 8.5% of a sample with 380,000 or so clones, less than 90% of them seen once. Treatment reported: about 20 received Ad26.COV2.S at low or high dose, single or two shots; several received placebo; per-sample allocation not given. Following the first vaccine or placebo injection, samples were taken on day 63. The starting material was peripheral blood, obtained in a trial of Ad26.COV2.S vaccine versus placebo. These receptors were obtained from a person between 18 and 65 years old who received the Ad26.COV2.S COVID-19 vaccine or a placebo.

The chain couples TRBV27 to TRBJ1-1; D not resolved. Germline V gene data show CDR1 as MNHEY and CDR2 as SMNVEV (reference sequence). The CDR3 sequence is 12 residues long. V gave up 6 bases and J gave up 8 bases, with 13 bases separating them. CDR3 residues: CASRPGPPEAFF. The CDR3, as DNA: TGTGCCAGCAGACCCGGGCCCCCGGAAGCTTTCTTT.

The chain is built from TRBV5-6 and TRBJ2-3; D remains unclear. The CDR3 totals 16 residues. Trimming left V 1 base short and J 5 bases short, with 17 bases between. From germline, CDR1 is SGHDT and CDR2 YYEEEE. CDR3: CASSLRDGSFRDTQYF. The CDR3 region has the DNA TGTGCCAGCAGCTTGCGCGACGGGTCGTTCAGAGATACGCAGTATTTT.

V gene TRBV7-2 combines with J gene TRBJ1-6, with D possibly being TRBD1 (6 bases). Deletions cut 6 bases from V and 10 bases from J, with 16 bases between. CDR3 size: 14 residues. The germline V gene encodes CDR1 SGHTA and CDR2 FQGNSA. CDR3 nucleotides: TGTGCCAGCAGGACCGCGGTGGGGGGCTCACCCCTCCACTTT. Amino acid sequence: CASRTAVGGSPLHF.

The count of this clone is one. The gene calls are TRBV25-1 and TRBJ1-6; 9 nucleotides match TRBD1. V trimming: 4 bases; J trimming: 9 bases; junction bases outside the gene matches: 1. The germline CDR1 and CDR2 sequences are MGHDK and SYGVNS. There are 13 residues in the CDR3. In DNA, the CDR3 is TGTGCCAGCAGTGCGACAGGGGGTTCACCCCTCCACTTT. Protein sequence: CASSATGGSPLHF.

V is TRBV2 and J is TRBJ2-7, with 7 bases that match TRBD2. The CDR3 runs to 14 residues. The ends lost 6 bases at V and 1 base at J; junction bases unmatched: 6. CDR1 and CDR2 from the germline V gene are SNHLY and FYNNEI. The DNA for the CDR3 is TGTGCCAGCAGCTCACACGGGGGGTCCTACGAGCAGTACTTC. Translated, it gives CASSSHGGSYEQYF.

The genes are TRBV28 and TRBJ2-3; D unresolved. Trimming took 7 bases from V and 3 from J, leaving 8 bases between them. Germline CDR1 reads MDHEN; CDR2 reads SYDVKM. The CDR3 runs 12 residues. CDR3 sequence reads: CASNVGTDTQYF. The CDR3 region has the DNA TGTGCCAGCAATGTAGGAACAGATACGCAGTATTTT.

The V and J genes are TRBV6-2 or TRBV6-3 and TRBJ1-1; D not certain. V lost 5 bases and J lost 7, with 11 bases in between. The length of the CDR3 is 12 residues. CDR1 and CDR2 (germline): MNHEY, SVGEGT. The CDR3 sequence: CASSRQRSEAFF. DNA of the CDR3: TGTGCCAGCAGTCGGCAAAGAAGTGAAGCTTTCTTT.